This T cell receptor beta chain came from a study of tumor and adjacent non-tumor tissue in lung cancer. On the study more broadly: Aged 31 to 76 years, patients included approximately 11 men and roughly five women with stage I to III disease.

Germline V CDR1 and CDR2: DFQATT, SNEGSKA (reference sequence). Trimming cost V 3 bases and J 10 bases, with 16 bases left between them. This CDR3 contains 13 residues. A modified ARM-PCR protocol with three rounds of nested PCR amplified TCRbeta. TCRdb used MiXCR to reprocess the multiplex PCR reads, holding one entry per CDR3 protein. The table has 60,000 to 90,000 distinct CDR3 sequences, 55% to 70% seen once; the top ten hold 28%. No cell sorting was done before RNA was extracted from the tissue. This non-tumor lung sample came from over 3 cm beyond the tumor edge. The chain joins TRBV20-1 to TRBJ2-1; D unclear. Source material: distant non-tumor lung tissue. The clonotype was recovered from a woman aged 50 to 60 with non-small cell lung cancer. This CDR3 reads CSARMIVCNEQFF. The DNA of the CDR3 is TGCAGTGCTAGGATGATTGTATGTAACGAGCAGTTCTTC.